The text below deals with one T cell receptor (beta chain). The antigen is undetermined. The CDR3 totals 15 residues. Deletions cut 4 bases from V and 7 bases from J, with 14 bases between. The V gene's germline CDR1 is SNHLY and CDR2 FYNNEI. TCRdb fed the 5' RACE reads into MiXCR, producing one record per CDR3 protein. The data contain roughly 720,000 distinct CDR3 sequences, roughly 20% of them singletons. The sample originates from a study of identical twins. Study outcomes and limitations: For monozygotic twins, models underestimated out-of-frame TCR alpha sharing.

In addition, the sample was reused for a study of T cells expressing NK-cell markers. That paper adds: In several experiments, an anti-gamma-delta TCR antibody restricted sorting to alpha-beta TCR T cells.

The chain links TRBV2 to TRBJ1-6; a possible D gene is TRBD1 (5 bases). The sequence came from a young woman in good health. Sequencing used PBMCs. The DNA of the CDR3 is TGTGCCAGCAGTGTTTCGGGACGGACCAATTCACCCCTCCACTTT. Residues: CASSVSGRTNSPLHF.